The entry below gives a single T cell receptor beta chain sequence along with its context. Its antigen is not known. The data derive from a study of CXCR3-negative and CXCR3-positive naive CD8 T cells. Study results and limitations: CXCR3-positive naive cells had more hydrophobic TRB CDR3s than CXCR3-negative naive cells. CXCR3 expression dropped partially after cryopreservation, and most assays relied on fresh PBMCs.

CDR1 SQVTM and CDR2 ANQGSEA come from the germline V gene. The CDR3 covers 11 residues. The TRB libraries of cDNA were built by UMI-labeled 5' RACE. Reprocessing the 5' RACE reads, TCRdb reports a single entry for every CDR3 protein and omits DNA. With approximately 6,900 distinct CDR3 sequences in the sample, the ten largest clones hold under 2%. The specimen sequenced was naive CXCR3+ CD8+ T cells from blood. Specified subset: CD45RO-CCR7+CD27+CD95- naive CD8+ T cells expressing CXCR3 (TNR3+). The receptor was isolated from a human donor in good health. Some clones in this sample may be carry-over from other donors' samples. The rearrangement links TRBV29-1 to TRBJ1-1; TCRdb gives TRBD1 as the D gene, but with no DNA this cannot be confirmed. CDR3 loop: CSFRQGEEAFF.